The T cell receptor (beta chain) described here comes from a study of blood T cell repertoires in COVID-19. In its sample, this clone was seen once. V shed 7 bases and J 2 bases; nucleotides not matched to a gene: 1. Germline CDR1 and CDR2: SQVTM and ANQGSEA. The CDR3 has 13 amino acids. The table came from immunoSEQ multiplex PCR; TCRdb's copy has only in-frame clones and leaves some out. The sample yields approximately 410,000 clones, roughly 89% seen once. V is TRBV29-1 and J is TRBJ2-2, with 10 nucleotides matching TRBD1. The origin of this receptor is a woman aged 25 to 39 with active or convalescent COVID-19. Sequencing was carried out using peripheral blood. CDR3 nucleotide sequence: TGCAGCGGGACAGGGGGTAACACCGGGGAGCTGTTTTTT. This gives the protein CSGTGGNTGELFF.